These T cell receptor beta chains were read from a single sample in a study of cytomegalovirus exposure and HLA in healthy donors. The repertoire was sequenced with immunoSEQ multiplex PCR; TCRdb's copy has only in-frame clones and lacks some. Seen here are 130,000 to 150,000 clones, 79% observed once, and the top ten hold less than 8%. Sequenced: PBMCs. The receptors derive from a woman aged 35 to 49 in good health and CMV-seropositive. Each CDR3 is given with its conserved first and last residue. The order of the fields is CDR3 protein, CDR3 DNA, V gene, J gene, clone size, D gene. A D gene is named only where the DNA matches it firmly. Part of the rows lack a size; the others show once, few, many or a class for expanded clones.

CDR3 protein: CASSTQGPAGYTF
CDR3 DNA: TGTGCCAGTAGTACCCAGGGCCCCGCTGGCTACACCTTC
V gene: TRBV19
J gene: TRBJ1-2
clone size: -
D gene: -

CDR3 protein: CAWRQQYLQNYGYTF
CDR3 DNA: TGTGCCTGGAGGCAGCAATACCTACAGAACTATGGCTACACCTTC
V gene: TRBV30
J gene: TRBJ1-2
clone size: -
D gene: -

CDR3 protein: CASSLISGGPNNEQFF
CDR3 DNA: TGTGCCAGCAGCCTCATTAGCGGGGGGCCCAACAATGAGCAGTTCTTC
V gene: TRBV7-3
J gene: TRBJ2-1
clone size: -
D gene: TRBD2

CDR3 protein: CASSLGTGVSYGYTF
CDR3 DNA: TGTGCCAGCAGCCTAGGGACAGGGGTTAGCTATGGCTACACCTTC
V gene: TRBV7-6
J gene: TRBJ1-2
clone size: -
D gene: TRBD1

CDR3 protein: CASSPRTNQYNEQFF
CDR3 DNA: TGTGCCAGCTCACCACGGACTAACCAATACAATGAGCAGTTCTTC
V gene: TRBV18
J gene: TRBJ2-1
clone size: -
D gene: -

CDR3 protein: CASRTYNEQFF
CDR3 DNA: TGTGCCAGTCGAACATACAATGAGCAGTTCTTC
V gene: TRBV13
J gene: TRBJ2-1
clone size: -
D gene: -

CDR3 protein: CASRTGTGGLGQPQHF
CDR3 DNA: TGTGCCAGCAGAACCGGGACAGGGGGTCTAGGTCAGCCCCAGCATTTT
V gene: TRBV5-5
J gene: TRBJ1-5
clone size: few
D gene: TRBD1

CDR3 protein: CASSETLQGSNTEAFF
CDR3 DNA: TGTGCCAGCTCAGAGACCCTACAGGGGTCGAACACTGAAGCTTTCTTT
V gene: TRBV18
J gene: TRBJ1-1
clone size: -
D gene: TRBD1

CDR3 protein: CASSYSRDGAQGEQYF
CDR3 DNA: TGTGCCAGCAGTTACAGCAGGGATGGGGCCCAGGGCGAGCAGTACTTC
V gene: TRBV6-6
J gene: TRBJ2-7
clone size: -
D gene: -

CDR3 protein: CASTFQGQGKSGYTF
CDR3 DNA: TGTGCCAGCACCTTCCAAGGACAGGGAAAATCTGGCTACACCTTC
V gene: TRBV2
J gene: TRBJ1-2
clone size: -
D gene: TRBD1

CDR3 protein: CAGRGFGTDTQYF
CDR3 DNA: TGTGCCGGACGGGGGTTTGGAACAGATACGCAGTATTTT
V gene: TRBV2
J gene: TRBJ2-3
clone size: -
D gene: -

CDR3 protein: CASSSDSYNEQFF
CDR3 DNA: TGTGCCAGCAGTTCGGACAGTTACAATGAGCAGTTCTTC
V gene: TRBV5-4
J gene: TRBJ2-1
clone size: -
D gene: -

CDR3 protein: CASSSTRWVWDTQYF
CDR3 DNA: TGTGCCAGCAGTTCGACACGCTGGGTCTGGGATACGCAGTATTTT
V gene: TRBV7-2
J gene: TRBJ2-3
clone size: -
D gene: -

CDR3 protein: CASSLSLSGANVLTF
CDR3 DNA: TGTGCCAGCAGCTTATCCCTCTCTGGGGCCAACGTCCTGACTTTC
V gene: TRBV7-6
J gene: TRBJ2-6
clone size: -
D gene: -

CDR3 protein: CATRTENTGELFF
CDR3 DNA: TGTGCCACCCGGACAGAGAACACCGGGGAGCTGTTTTTT
V gene: TRBV6-1
J gene: TRBJ2-2
clone size: -
D gene: -

CDR3 protein: CASSEQGPNEKLFF
CDR3 DNA: TGTGCCAGCAGCGAACAGGGTCCTAATGAAAAACTGTTTTTT
V gene: TRBV6-1
J gene: TRBJ1-4
clone size: -
D gene: -

CDR3 protein: CASSSGGTEAFF
CDR3 DNA: TGTGCCAGCAGCTCCGGGGGCACTGAAGCTTTCTTT
V gene: TRBV6-7
J gene: TRBJ1-1
clone size: -
D gene: -

CDR3 protein: CASSATGSGGYTF
CDR3 DNA: TGTGCCAGCAGCGCCACAGGGTCCGGGGGCTACACCTTC
V gene: TRBV9
J gene: TRBJ1-2
clone size: once
D gene: -

CDR3 protein: CASSLTSGGPYNEQFF
CDR3 DNA: TGTGCCAGCAGCTTAACTAGCGGGGGGCCATACAATGAGCAGTTCTTC
V gene: TRBV7-2
J gene: TRBJ2-1
clone size: -
D gene: TRBD2

CDR3 protein: CASSLYRGTELYF
CDR3 DNA: TGTGCCAGCAGCCTCTATAGGGGAACCGAATTGTACTTC
V gene: TRBV14
J gene: TRBJ2-7
clone size: -
D gene: -

CDR3 protein: CAIREGLNQPQHF
CDR3 DNA: TGTGCCATCAGGGAGGGGCTTAATCAGCCCCAGCATTTT
V gene: TRBV10-3
J gene: TRBJ1-5
clone size: -
D gene: -

CDR3 protein: CASSFGTGTYEQYF
CDR3 DNA: TGCGCCAGCAGCTTCGGGACAGGGACCTACGAGCAGTACTTC
V gene: TRBV5-1
J gene: TRBJ2-7
clone size: -
D gene: TRBD1

CDR3 protein: CASSDLTPQGPEQYF
CDR3 DNA: TGTGCCAGCAGTGACCTGACCCCACAGGGTCCCGAGCAGTACTTC
V gene: TRBV25-1
J gene: TRBJ2-7
clone size: -
D gene: -

CDR3 protein: CASSFTEGQKLFF
CDR3 DNA: TGTGCCAGCAGCTTTACGGAGGGGCAGAAACTGTTTTTT
V gene: TRBV7-9
J gene: TRBJ1-4
clone size: few
D gene: -

CDR3 protein: CASSPLGTGGDTQYF
CDR3 DNA: TGCGCCAGCAGTCCACTCGGGACAGGGGGGGATACGCAGTATTTT
V gene: TRBV4-1
J gene: TRBJ2-3
clone size: -
D gene: TRBD1

CDR3 protein: CASNRDNSYEQYF
CDR3 DNA: TGCGCCAGCAATCGGGACAACTCCTACGAGCAGTACTTC
V gene: TRBV5-1
J gene: TRBJ2-7
clone size: -
D gene: -

CDR3 protein: CASSLTPRAFF
CDR3 DNA: TGTGCCAGCAGCTTGACCCCGAGGGCTTTCTTT
V gene: TRBV11-2
J gene: TRBJ1-1
clone size: -
D gene: -

CDR3 protein: CASSLFGGGRSNSPLHF
CDR3 DNA: TGTGCCAGCAGTTTATTTGGGGGCGGGCGTTCTAATTCACCCCTCCACTTT
V gene: TRBV28
J gene: TRBJ1-6
clone size: -
D gene: -

CDR3 protein: CASSLLGLAGPQETQYF
CDR3 DNA: TGTGCCAGCAGTTTATTGGGACTAGCGGGGCCCCAGGAGACCCAGTACTTC
V gene: TRBV28
J gene: TRBJ2-5
clone size: -
D gene: TRBD2

CDR3 protein: CASSLGGGLYNEQFF
CDR3 DNA: TGTGCCAGCAGCTTAGGCGGGGGGTTGTACAATGAGCAGTTCTTC
V gene: TRBV7-6
J gene: TRBJ2-1
clone size: -
D gene: TRBD2

CDR3 protein: CASSLFGTGGTEAFF
CDR3 DNA: TGTGCCAGCAGTTTATTTGGGACAGGGGGCACTGAAGCTTTCTTT
V gene: TRBV28
J gene: TRBJ1-1
clone size: -
D gene: TRBD1

CDR3 protein: CASSESGGWTEAFF
CDR3 DNA: TGCGCCAGCAGTGAGTCAGGGGGCTGGACTGAAGCTTTCTTT
V gene: TRBV10-1
J gene: TRBJ1-1
clone size: -
D gene: TRBD1

CDR3 protein: CASSSGGPTGELFF
CDR3 DNA: TGTGCCAGCAGCTCGGGGGGACCTACCGGGGAGCTGTTTTTT
V gene: TRBV7-3
J gene: TRBJ2-2
clone size: -
D gene: TRBD2

CDR3 protein: CASSLTTGGWQPQHF
CDR3 DNA: TGTGCCAGCAGCTTAACGACAGGGGGTTGGCAGCCCCAGCATTTT
V gene: TRBV7-9
J gene: TRBJ1-5
clone size: -
D gene: TRBD1

CDR3 protein: CASSESGQGIYSNQPQHF
CDR3 DNA: TGTGCCAGTAGTGAATCGGGACAGGGAATTTATAGCAATCAGCCCCAGCATTTT
V gene: TRBV19
J gene: TRBJ1-5
clone size: -
D gene: TRBD1

CDR3 protein: CASSLMTGNYEQYF
CDR3 DNA: TGTGCCAGCAGCTTAATGACAGGCAACTACGAGCAGTACTTC
V gene: TRBV11-2
J gene: TRBJ2-7
clone size: -
D gene: -

CDR3 protein: CASSTRKQGDLTEAFF
CDR3 DNA: TGTGCCAGCAGCACACGCAAACAGGGGGATCTCACTGAAGCTTTCTTT
V gene: TRBV9
J gene: TRBJ1-1
clone size: -
D gene: TRBD1

CDR3 protein: CASSTYPFTEGEPQHF
CDR3 DNA: TGTGCCAGCAGTACCTACCCCTTTACAGAAGGGGAGCCCCAGCATTTT
V gene: TRBV6-6
J gene: TRBJ1-5
clone size: -
D gene: -

CDR3 protein: CASSAVVTGELFF
CDR3 DNA: TGCGCCAGCAGCGCGGTGGTCACCGGGGAGCTGTTTTTT
V gene: TRBV5-1
J gene: TRBJ2-2
clone size: -
D gene: -

CDR3 protein: CASSAHTGDMNTEAFF
CDR3 DNA: TGTGCCAGCAGTGCACACACAGGGGACATGAACACTGAAGCTTTCTTT
V gene: TRBV6-4
J gene: TRBJ1-1
clone size: -
D gene: TRBD1

CDR3 protein: CASSVQGWNTEAFF
CDR3 DNA: TGTGCCAGCAGCGTGCAGGGGTGGAACACTGAAGCTTTCTTT
V gene: TRBV5-6
J gene: TRBJ1-1
clone size: few
D gene: -

CDR3 protein: CASRKDSWTGELFF
CDR3 DNA: TGTGCCAGCAGGAAGGACAGTTGGACCGGGGAGCTGTTTTTT
V gene: TRBV27
J gene: TRBJ2-2
clone size: -
D gene: -

CDR3 protein: CAWGPRTGPNQPQHF
CDR3 DNA: TGTGCCTGGGGCCCCCGGACAGGGCCGAATCAGCCCCAGCATTTT
V gene: TRBV30
J gene: TRBJ1-5
clone size: -
D gene: TRBD1

CDR3 protein: CASSPHRRGSYEQYF
CDR3 DNA: TGTGCCAGCAGTCCTCACCGTAGGGGCTCCTACGAGCAGTACTTC
V gene: TRBV27
J gene: TRBJ2-7
clone size: -
D gene: -

CDR3 protein: CASSSSGNSNQPQHF
CDR3 DNA: TGTGCCAGCAGCTCTTCCGGGAATAGCAATCAGCCCCAGCATTTT
V gene: TRBV7-9
J gene: TRBJ1-5
clone size: -
D gene: -

CDR3 protein: CASSEDRNSNQPQHF
CDR3 DNA: TGTGCCAGCAGCGAGGACAGAAATAGCAATCAGCCCCAGCATTTT
V gene: TRBV7-6
J gene: TRBJ1-5
clone size: -
D gene: -

CDR3 protein: CASSYSSVYNSPLHF
CDR3 DNA: TGTGCCAGCAGTTACTCTTCAGTATATAATTCACCCCTCCACTTT
V gene: TRBV6-6
J gene: TRBJ1-6
clone size: -
D gene: -

CDR3 protein: CASSTPGQGETGELFF
CDR3 DNA: TGTGCCAGCAGCACCCCGGGACAGGGGGAAACCGGGGAGCTGTTTTTT
V gene: TRBV5-4
J gene: TRBJ2-2
clone size: -
D gene: TRBD1

CDR3 protein: CASSVEERGNQPQHF
CDR3 DNA: TGTGCCAGCAGCGTAGAGGAGAGGGGGAATCAGCCCCAGCATTTT
V gene: TRBV9
J gene: TRBJ1-5
clone size: -
D gene: -

CDR3 protein: CASSPLEGTEQYF
CDR3 DNA: TGTGCCAGCAGTCCCCTGGAGGGTACCGAGCAGTACTTC
V gene: TRBV6-1
J gene: TRBJ2-7
clone size: -
D gene: -

CDR3 protein: CASSFNPGQGGNTIYF
CDR3 DNA: TGTGCCAGCAGCTTCAATCCGGGACAGGGTGGAAACACCATATATTTT
V gene: TRBV13
J gene: TRBJ1-3
clone size: once
D gene: TRBD1

CDR3 protein: CASSPRLAGAQNEQFF
CDR3 DNA: TGTGCCAGCAGCCCTCGACTAGCGGGGGCCCAAAATGAGCAGTTCTTC
V gene: TRBV14
J gene: TRBJ2-1
clone size: few
D gene: TRBD2

CDR3 protein: CASSTRTGVGYGYTF
CDR3 DNA: TGTGCCAGTAGTACCCGGACAGGCGTAGGATATGGCTACACCTTC
V gene: TRBV19
J gene: TRBJ1-2
clone size: once
D gene: TRBD1

CDR3 protein: CASSGPEGENSPLHF
CDR3 DNA: TGTGCCAGCAGTGGTCCCGAGGGGGAGAATTCACCCCTCCACTTT
V gene: TRBV25-1
J gene: TRBJ1-6
clone size: few
D gene: -

CDR3 protein: CASSQTSGGYGETQYF
CDR3 DNA: TGTGCCAGCAGCCAGACTAGCGGGGGGTACGGGGAGACCCAGTACTTC
V gene: TRBV7-7
J gene: TRBJ2-5
clone size: -
D gene: TRBD2

CDR3 protein: CASSKDRDYGYTF
CDR3 DNA: TGTGCCAGCAGCAAGGACAGGGACTATGGCTACACCTTC
V gene: TRBV2
J gene: TRBJ1-2
clone size: -
D gene: TRBD1

CDR3 protein: CASTPTQNYGYTF
CDR3 DNA: TGTGCCAGTACCCCTACACAGAACTATGGCTACACCTTC
V gene: TRBV19
J gene: TRBJ1-2
clone size: -
D gene: -

CDR3 protein: CATRLERYEQYF
CDR3 DNA: TGTGCCACCAGACTCGAGCGCTACGAGCAGTACTTC
V gene: TRBV15
J gene: TRBJ2-7
clone size: -
D gene: -

CDR3 protein: CASSSGVVVTGELFF
CDR3 DNA: TGTGCCAGCAGCTCCGGGGTGGTGGTGACCGGGGAGCTGTTTTTT
V gene: TRBV11-1
J gene: TRBJ2-2
clone size: -
D gene: -

CDR3 protein: CASSQAGTGDWYGYTF
CDR3 DNA: TGTGCCAGCAGCCAAGCAGGAACAGGGGATTGGTATGGCTACACCTTC
V gene: TRBV4-2
J gene: TRBJ1-2
clone size: -
D gene: TRBD1